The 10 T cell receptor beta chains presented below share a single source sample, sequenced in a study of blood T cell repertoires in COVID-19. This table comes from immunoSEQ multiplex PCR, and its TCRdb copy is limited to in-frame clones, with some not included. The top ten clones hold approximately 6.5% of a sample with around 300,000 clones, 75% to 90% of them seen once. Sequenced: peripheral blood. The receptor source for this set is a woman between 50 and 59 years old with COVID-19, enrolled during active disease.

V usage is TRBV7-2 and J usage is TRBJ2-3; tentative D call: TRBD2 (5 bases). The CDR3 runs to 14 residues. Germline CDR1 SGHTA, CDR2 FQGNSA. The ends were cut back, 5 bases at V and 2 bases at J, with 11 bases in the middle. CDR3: CASSAGLFTDTQYF. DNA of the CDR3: TGTGCCAGCAGCGCTGGACTCTTCACAGATACGCAGTATTTT.

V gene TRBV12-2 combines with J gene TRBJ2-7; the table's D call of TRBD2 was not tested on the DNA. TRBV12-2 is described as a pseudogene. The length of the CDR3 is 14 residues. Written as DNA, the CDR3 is TGTGCAAGTCGCTTCCGAAAGGGAGAATACGAGCAGTACTTC. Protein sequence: CASRFRKGEYEQYF.

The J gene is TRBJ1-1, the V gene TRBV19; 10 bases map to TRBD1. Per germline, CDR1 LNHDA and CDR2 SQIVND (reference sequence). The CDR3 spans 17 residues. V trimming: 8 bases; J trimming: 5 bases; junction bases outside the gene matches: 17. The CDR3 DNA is TGTGCCAGTGGATTGGACTACCGACAGGGGGCGGAAACTGAAGCTTTCTTT. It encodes CASGLDYRQGAETEAFF.

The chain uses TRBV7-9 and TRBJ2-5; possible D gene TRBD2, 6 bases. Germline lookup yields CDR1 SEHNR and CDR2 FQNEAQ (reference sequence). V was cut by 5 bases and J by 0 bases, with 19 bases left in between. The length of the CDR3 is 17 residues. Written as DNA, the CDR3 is TGTGCCAGCAGCCCCCGTGAGGAGGGTTGGGACCAAGAGACCCAGTACTTC. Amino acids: CASSPREEGWDQETQYF. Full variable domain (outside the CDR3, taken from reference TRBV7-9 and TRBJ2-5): DTGVSQNPRHKITKRGQNVTFRCDPISEHNRLYWYRQTLGQGPEFLTYFQNEAQLEKSRLLSDRFSAERPKGSFSTLEIQRTEQGDSAMYLCASSPREEGWDQETQYFGPGTRLLVL.

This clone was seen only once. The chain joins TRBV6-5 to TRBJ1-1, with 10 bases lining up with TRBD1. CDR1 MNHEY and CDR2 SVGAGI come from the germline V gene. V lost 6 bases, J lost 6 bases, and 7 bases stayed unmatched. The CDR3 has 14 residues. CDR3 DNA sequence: TGTGCCAGCAGCCATGGACAGGGGGTCTCTGAAGCTTTCTTT. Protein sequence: CASSHGQGVSEAFF.

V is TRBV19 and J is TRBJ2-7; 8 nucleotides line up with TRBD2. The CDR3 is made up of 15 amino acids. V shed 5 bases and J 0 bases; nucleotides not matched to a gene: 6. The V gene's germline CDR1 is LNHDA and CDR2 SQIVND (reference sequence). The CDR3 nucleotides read TGTGCCAGTAGTTTTAGCGGGGTTAGCTCCTACGAGCAGTACTTC. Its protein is CASSFSGVSSYEQYF. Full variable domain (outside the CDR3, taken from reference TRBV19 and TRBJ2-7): DGGITQSPKYLFRKEGQNVTLSCEQNLNHDAMYWYRQDPGQGLRLIYYSQIVNDFQKGDIAEGYSVSREKKESFPLTVTSAQKNPTAFYLCASSFSGVSSYEQYFGPGTRLTVT.

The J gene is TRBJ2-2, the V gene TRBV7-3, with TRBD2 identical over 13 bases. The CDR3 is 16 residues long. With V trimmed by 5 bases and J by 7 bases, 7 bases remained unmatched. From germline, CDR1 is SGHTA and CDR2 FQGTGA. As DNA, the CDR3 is TGTGCCAGCAGCACACTAGCGGGAGGGCCCAACGGGGAGCTGTTTTTT. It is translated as CASSTLAGGPNGELFF.

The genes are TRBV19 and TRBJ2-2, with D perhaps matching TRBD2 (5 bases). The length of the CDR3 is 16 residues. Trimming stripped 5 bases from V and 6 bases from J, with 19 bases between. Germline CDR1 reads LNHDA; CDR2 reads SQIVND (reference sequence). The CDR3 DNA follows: TGTGCCAGTAGTTCCGGCGTTGCTGGGAGAGCCGGGGAGCTGTTTTTT. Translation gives CASSSGVAGRAGELFF.

This chain's CDR3 is CASTPGQTDYYEQYF. The CDR3 coding sequence is TGTGCCAGCACCCCGGGACAGACCGACTACTACGAGCAGTACTTC. The J gene is TRBJ2-7, the V gene TRBV13; 7 positions match TRBD1. V dropped 7 bases and J dropped 3; count of bases not matched to a gene: 12. Germline CDR1 PRHDT, CDR2 FYEKMQ (reference sequence). There are 15 residues in the CDR3.

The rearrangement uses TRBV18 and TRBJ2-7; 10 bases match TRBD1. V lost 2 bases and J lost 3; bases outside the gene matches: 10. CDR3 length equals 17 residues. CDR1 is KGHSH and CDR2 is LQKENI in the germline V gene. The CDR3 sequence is CASSPYTTWDRGYEQYF. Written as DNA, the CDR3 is TGTGCCAGCTCACCATACACAACTTGGGACAGGGGCTACGAGCAGTACTTC. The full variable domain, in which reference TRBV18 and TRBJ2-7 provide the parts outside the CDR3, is NAGVMQNPRHLVRRRGQEARLRCSPMKGHSHVYWYRQLPEEGLKFMVYLQKENIIDESGMPKERFSAEFPKEGPSILRIQQVVRGDSAAYFCASSPYTTWDRGYEQYFGPGTRLTVT.